One and the same sample provided the 10 T cell receptor beta chains below, sequenced in a study of T cell repertoires in cytomegalovirus infection. TCRdb reprocessed the reads with MiXCR, giving one entry per CDR3 protein. The profile shows roughly 280,000 distinct CDR3 sequences, less than 25% of them singletons. The antigens of these receptors remain unknown. Here the sequenced sample was cultured PBMCs, taken from culture after CMV antigen stimulation. These receptors were collected from a human donor in good health (CMV status not recorded). Some clones in this sample may be carry-over from other donors' samples.

This clonotype was recorded many times. The rearrangement joins TRBV7-2 to TRBJ1-2; D call uncertain. This CDR3 is 15 amino acids long. Trimming took 4 bases from V and 8 from J, leaving 20 bases between them. Per the germline V gene, CDR1 is SGHTA and CDR2 is FQGNSA. Here the CDR3 reads CASSSQTARVGGYTF. The CDR3 region has the DNA TGTGCCAGCAGCTCCCAAACGGCGAGGGTAGGCGGCTACACCTTC.

The rearrangement joins TRBV11-2 to TRBJ1-4, with D maybe TRBD1 (6 bases). V lost 5 bases and J lost 6, with 13 bases in between. Germline V gene lookup returns CDR1 SGHAT and CDR2 FQNNGV. The CDR3 has 14 residues. In DNA, the CDR3 is TGTGCCAGCAGCCCAGGGGATGGGGATGAAAAACTGTTTTTT. Amino acids: CASSPGDGDEKLFF.

This clonotype was recorded at least ten times. The chain uses TRBV7-2 and TRBJ1-2, with D maybe TRBD1 (6 bases). This CDR3 has 17 amino acids. V lost 1 base to trimming and J lost 8 bases, with 23 bases between them. Germline assignment: CDR1 SGHTA and CDR2 FQGNSA. CDR3 nucleotides: TGTGCCAGCAGCTTAGACCCCTCTGGGACACCCCGCGGAGGCTACACCTTC. This translates into CASSLDPSGTPRGGYTF.

The chain couples TRBV11-2 to TRBJ2-3, with unresolved D. This CDR3 is 15 amino acids long. The germline gives CDR1 SGHAT, CDR2 FQNNGV. The V end was cut by 1 base, the J end by 5 bases, with 13 bases between. Here the CDR3 DNA reads TGTGCCAGCAGCTTAGGTACCCGACCATTAGATACGCAGTATTTT. Translating gives CASSLGTRPLDTQYF.

The chain recombines TRBV7-9 with TRBJ1-4; no clear D. Deletions cut 4 bases from V and 8 bases from J, with 26 bases between. In germline, CDR1 is SEHNR, CDR2 FQNEAQ (reference sequence). CDR3 length: 18 amino acids. CDR3 residues: CASSSGLGTQRDREKLFF. In nucleotides, the CDR3 is TGTGCCAGCAGCTCTGGATTGGGTACCCAGAGGGATCGGGAAAAACTGTTTTTT. The complete variable domain, with remaining parts taken from reference TRBV7-9 and TRBJ1-4, reads DTGVSQNPRHKITKRGQNVTFRCDPISEHNRLYWYRQTLGQGPEFLTYFQNEAQLEKSRLLSDRFSAERPKGSFSTLEIQRTEQGDSAMYLCASSSGLGTQRDREKLFFGSGTQLSVL.

This clonotype appeared a single time. The V and J genes are TRBV11-3 and TRBJ1-6; D might be TRBD1 (6 bases). Between the trimmed V and J ends, which lost 4 bases and 2 bases, there was a span of 9 bases. This CDR3 is built from 15 residues. CDR1 SGHNT and CDR2 YENEEA come from the germline V gene. CDR3 region: CASSSGQPYNSPLHF. The CDR3 region has the DNA TGTGCCAGCAGCTCGGGACAACCCTATAATTCACCCCTCCACTTT.

The J gene is TRBJ1-3, the V gene TRBV10-3, with 7 bases lining up with TRBD1. Per the germline V gene, CDR1 is ENHRY and CDR2 is SYGVKD. Germline trimming cut 4 bases from V and 2 bases from J; bases unmatched to any gene: 8. CDR3 length: 16 residues. CDR3 region: CAISGPTGDAGNTIYF. In DNA form, the CDR3 reads TGTGCCATCAGTGGGCCTACAGGGGATGCTGGAAACACCATATATTTT.

The chain uses TRBV7-2 and TRBJ1-5; D call uncertain. The CDR3 consists of 13 residues. Germline V gene data show CDR1 as SGHTA and CDR2 as FQGNSA. The V and J ends lost 5 bases and 8 bases respectively, with 13 bases between them. The CDR3 nucleotides are TGTGCCAGCAGCGCTCAGGAATATGAGCCCCAGCATTTT. Translated, it gives CASSAQEYEPQHF. Full variable domain (outside the CDR3, taken from reference TRBV7-2 and TRBJ1-5): GAGVSQSPSNKVTEKGKDVELRCDPISGHTALYWYRQSLGQGLEFLIYFQGNSAPDKSGLPSDRFSAERTGGSVSTLTIQRTQQEDSAVYLCASSAQEYEPQHFGDGTRLSIL.

This clonotype has a count of ten or more. V usage is TRBV12-3 or TRBV12-4 and J usage is TRBJ2-5, with D perhaps TRBD2 (5 bases). V dropped 6 bases and J dropped 4 bases, with 9 bases sitting between them. This CDR3 spans 12 amino acids. The CDR3, as DNA: TGTGCCAGCAGCTCCGCGGGAGAGACCCAGTACTTC. Translating it yields CASSSAGETQYF.

This clonotype has just a few counts. The DNA of the CDR3 is TGCAGCGTTGCTAGTTCGGGCACCGGGGAGCTGTTTTTT. Its protein is CSVASSGTGELFF. V and J are TRBV29-1 and TRBJ2-2, with no clear D. Germline-derived CDR1 and CDR2 are SQVTM and ANQGSEA. The CDR3 is 13 residues long. V lost 4 bases to trimming and J lost 4 bases, with 10 bases between them.